This is a list of T cell receptor beta chains from one sample in a study of control samples from healthy donors and cancer patients. Only in-frame clones appear in the TCRdb table, and some are missing; sequencing was by immunoSEQ multiplex PCR. Of 400,000 to 450,000 clones listed, about 93% are singletons. The sequencing input was PBMCs. The receptors stem from a man between 35 and 55 years old with head and neck cancer. CDR3s include the opening cysteine and the closing phenylalanine or tryptophan. A D gene is named only where the DNA matches it firmly. Clone size is shown for a subset of rows, as once, few, many or a class of expanded clone.

j_call d_call clone_size cdr3_length v_call cdr3_nt cdr3_aa
TRBJ1-1 - - 15 TRBV18 TGTGCCAGCTCACCAGTGCAGGATATCTCCACTGAAGCTTTCTTT CASSPVQDISTEAFF
TRBJ1-4 - - 18 TRBV28 TGTGCCAGCAGTTTCCTCGACGGAGGAATTGCAACTAATGAAAAACTGTTTTTT CASSFLDGGIATNEKLFF
TRBJ2-5 TRBD2 - 15 TRBV5-6 TGTGCCAGCAGCTTTTGGGCTAGCGGCCAAGAGACCCAGTACTTC CASSFWASGQETQYF
TRBJ2-7 TRBD1 - 14 TRBV6-6 TGTGCCAGCAGGACCGGGACAGGAGTACACGAGCAGTACTTC CASRTGTGVHEQYF
TRBJ2-7 TRBD2 - 15 TRBV29-1 TGCAGCGTTGAAGGAGGACTAGCGGGAGTCGGGGAGCAGTACTTC CSVEGGLAGVGEQYF
TRBJ1-1 - - 19 TRBV7-9 TGTGCCAGCAGCAAACGGGGTAGCGGCAGGACGGTGTGGGGCACTGAAGCTTTCTTT CASSKRGSGRTVWGTEAFF
TRBJ1-1 - once 13 TRBV18 TGTGCCAGCTCACTAGGGACCGGTGGGGAAGCTTTCTTT CASSLGTGGEAFF
TRBJ1-3 - - 13 TRBV6-6 TGTGCCAGCAGCGACGCCCCTGGAAACACCATATATTTT CASSDAPGNTIYF
TRBJ2-5 - - 13 TRBV6-5 TGTGCCAGCAGCCGAGGGCGTATGGAGACCCAGTACTTC CASSRGRMETQYF
TRBJ1-1 TRBD1 - 16 TRBV3-1/TRBV3-2 TGTGCCAGCAGCGCGCCGTTCCCGGACAGGACCCTTGAAGCTTTCTTT CASSAPFPDRTLEAFF
TRBJ1-1 TRBD1 once 14 TRBV19 TGTGCCAGTAGGCTGGACAGGGGGCAAGGTGAAGCTTTCTTT CASRLDRGQGEAFF
TRBJ1-2 - - 13 TRBV28 TGTGCCAGCAGTCGAAGCTGGGATGATGGCTACACCTTC CASSRSWDDGYTF
TRBJ2-1 TRBD2 - 13 TRBV12-3/TRBV12-4 TGTGCCAGCAGAATTAGCGGGGCCAATGAGCAGTTCTTC CASRISGANEQFF
TRBJ1-6 - - 15 TRBV4-3 TGCGCCAGCAGCCAAGATGGGGGCGGGGGTTCACCCCTCCACTTT CASSQDGGGGSPLHF
TRBJ2-7 - - 12 TRBV7-9 TGTGCCAGCAGCTCGCTTTTGGGGGAGCAGTACTTC CASSSLLGEQYF
TRBJ1-5 - - 13 TRBV27 TGTGCCAGCAGTTTAAGTGAGAATCAGCCCCAGCATTTT CASSLSENQPQHF
TRBJ1-2 TRBD1 once 13 TRBV6-6 TGTGCCAGCAGATTTAGACAGGGTGATGGCTACACCTTC CASRFRQGDGYTF
TRBJ2-5 TRBD1 - 13 TRBV28 TGTGCCAGCATTGGACAGGGGTCGGAGACCCAGTACTTC CASIGQGSETQYF
TRBJ2-7 TRBD2 few 17 TRBV15 TGTGCCACCAGCCGCCGACTAGCGGGGGAAGGATCCTACGAGCAGTACTTC CATSRRLAGEGSYEQYF
TRBJ2-7 - - 13 TRBV6-2/TRBV6-3 TGTGCCAGCAGTTTCGGTAGCGCCGACGAGCAGTACTTC CASSFGSADEQYF
TRBJ2-1 - - 13 TRBV5-1 TGCGCCAGCAGCTTTTCCCCGGGCAATGAGCAGTTCTTC CASSFSPGNEQFF
TRBJ1-1 - - 13 TRBV29-1 TGCAGCGTTGTCGCCAGGGGAAACACTGAAGCTTTCTTT CSVVARGNTEAFF
TRBJ2-3 - - 16 TRBV4-3 TGCGCCAGCAGCCAAGATCACGGGGCTAGCACAGATACGCAGTATTTT CASSQDHGASTDTQYF
TRBJ2-1 TRBD2 - 15 TRBV18 TGTGCCAGCGAGAGAGAGCGGGAACTCTACAATGAGCAGTTCTTC CASERERELYNEQFF
TRBJ2-4 - - 16 TRBV5-1 TGCGCCAGCAGGGGCCCCGGGCCCTTGGAGGAAAACATTCAGTACTTC CASRGPGPLEENIQYF
TRBJ2-1 TRBD2 - 18 TRBV24-1 TGTGCCACCAGTAAGTTAGCGGGAGGGCACGAAACCTACAATGAGCAGTTCTTC CATSKLAGGHETYNEQFF
TRBJ2-7 TRBD1 - 14 TRBV5-4 TGTGCCAGCAGCTCCCCGGGACAGCTCTACGAGCAGTACTTC CASSSPGQLYEQYF
TRBJ2-7 TRBD2 - 16 TRBV4-1 TGCGCCAGCAGCTACAATTCCGGGACTAGCGTCTACGAGCAGTACTTC CASSYNSGTSVYEQYF